A selection of T cell receptor beta chains follows, all from one sample in a study of blood T cell repertoires in COVID-19. Libraries were prepared by immunoSEQ multiplex PCR; TCRdb keeps only in-frame clonotypes and omits some of them. In the table there are almost 250,000 clones, 75% to 90% of which are singletons. The sequencing sample was made of PBMCs or T cells enriched from blood (not recorded which). Every receptor here comes from a woman aged 25 to 39 who had recovered from COVID-19. CDR3s include the opening cysteine and the closing phenylalanine or tryptophan. D genes are given only for firm matches. Only part of the rows carry a size: once, few, many, or a class if the clone is expanded.

cdr3_aa: CATSVGREEDTQYF; cdr3_nt: TGTGCCACCAGTGTAGGCAGGGAGGAGGATACGCAGTATTTT; v_call: TRBV24-1; d_call: .; clone_size: .; j_call: TRBJ2-3
cdr3_aa: CASSLAGGWNTEAFF; cdr3_nt: TGTGCCAGCAGCTTAGCGGGGGGTTGGAACACTGAAGCTTTCTTT; v_call: TRBV7-2; d_call: .; clone_size: .; j_call: TRBJ1-1
cdr3_aa: CASSKELADQETQYF; cdr3_nt: TGTGCCAGCAGCAAGGAATTAGCGGATCAAGAGACCCAGTACTTC; v_call: TRBV21-1; d_call: .; clone_size: .; j_call: TRBJ2-5
cdr3_aa: CASSQDPIGTSQFF; cdr3_nt: TGTGCCAGCAGCCAAGATCCGATTGGGACTAGTCAGTTCTTC; v_call: TRBV3-1/TRBV3-2; d_call: TRBD2; clone_size: once; j_call: TRBJ2-1
cdr3_aa: CASSPGATNEKLFF; cdr3_nt: TGTGCCAGCAGCCCTGGAGCAACTAATGAAAAACTGTTTTTT; v_call: TRBV11-2; d_call: .; clone_size: .; j_call: TRBJ1-4
cdr3_aa: CASTLLVSSGIRRRNEQFF; cdr3_nt: TGTGCCAGCACCCTTCTCGTATCTAGCGGGATACGCCGTAGGAATGAGCAGTTCTTC; v_call: TRBV5-4; d_call: TRBD2; clone_size: .; j_call: TRBJ2-1
cdr3_aa: CASSFSRVSTSGRLDEQFF; cdr3_nt: TGTGCCAGCAGCTTTTCTCGAGTTTCGACTAGCGGGAGGTTAGATGAGCAGTTCTTC; v_call: TRBV7-8; d_call: TRBD2; clone_size: .; j_call: TRBJ2-1
cdr3_aa: CASSLETENTEAFF; cdr3_nt: TGCGCCAGCAGCTTGGAGACAGAGAACACTGAAGCTTTCTTT; v_call: TRBV5-1; d_call: .; clone_size: .; j_call: TRBJ1-1
cdr3_aa: CASSRQGMNTEAFF; cdr3_nt: TGTGCCAGCAGCCGACAGGGGATGAACACTGAAGCTTTCTTT; v_call: TRBV27; d_call: TRBD1; clone_size: .; j_call: TRBJ1-1
cdr3_aa: CAFSLTHMNTEAFF; cdr3_nt: TGTGCCTTTTCCCTTACCCACATGAACACTGAAGCTTTCTTT; v_call: TRBV6-5; d_call: .; clone_size: few; j_call: TRBJ1-1
cdr3_aa: CAWSLGGGGYTF; cdr3_nt: TGTGCCTGGAGTTTGGGCGGAGGGGGCTACACCTTC; v_call: TRBV30; d_call: .; clone_size: .; j_call: TRBJ1-2
cdr3_aa: CASSFRSSLYTDTQYF; cdr3_nt: TGCGCCAGCAGCTTTCGTTCGTCCCTCTACACAGATACGCAGTATTTT; v_call: TRBV5-1; d_call: .; clone_size: once; j_call: TRBJ2-3
cdr3_aa: CASSFYLYPNEQFF; cdr3_nt: TGTGCCAGCAGCTTTTATCTATACCCGAATGAGCAGTTCTTC; v_call: TRBV5-6; d_call: .; clone_size: .; j_call: TRBJ2-1
cdr3_aa: CASSYRDRGSYTF; cdr3_nt: TGTGCCAGCAGTTACCGGGACAGGGGAAGCTACACCTTC; v_call: TRBV6-5; d_call: TRBD1; clone_size: .; j_call: TRBJ1-2
cdr3_aa: CASSYEYSYEQYF; cdr3_nt: TGTGCCAGCAGTTATGAGTACTCCTACGAGCAGTACTTC; v_call: TRBV6-7; d_call: .; clone_size: .; j_call: TRBJ2-7
cdr3_aa: CASSLIPSDGRGYYNEQFF; cdr3_nt: TGTGCCAGCAGTCTTATACCCTCCGACGGACGGGGGTACTACAATGAGCAGTTCTTC; v_call: TRBV27; d_call: .; clone_size: .; j_call: TRBJ2-1
cdr3_aa: CAVSTSGSYNEQFF; cdr3_nt: TGTGCCGTTTCGACTAGCGGATCCTACAATGAGCAGTTCTTC; v_call: TRBV19; d_call: TRBD2; clone_size: .; j_call: TRBJ2-1
cdr3_aa: CASSNLGEERGGNNEQFF; cdr3_nt: TGTGCCAGCAGCAATTTAGGTGAGGAGAGGGGGGGGAACAATGAGCAGTTCTTC; v_call: TRBV21-1; d_call: .; clone_size: .; j_call: TRBJ2-1
cdr3_aa: CASSLGQGPNYGYTF; cdr3_nt: TGCGCCAGCAGCCTAGGACAGGGGCCCAACTATGGCTACACCTTC; v_call: TRBV5-1; d_call: TRBD1; clone_size: .; j_call: TRBJ1-2
cdr3_aa: CASSELGGRTGGEAFF; cdr3_nt: TGTGCCAGCAGTGAATTGGGAGGGAGGACAGGGGGTGAAGCTTTCTTT; v_call: TRBV25-1; d_call: TRBD1; clone_size: .; j_call: TRBJ1-1
cdr3_aa: CASSLPGQGDQAFF; cdr3_nt: TGTGCCAGCAGCTTACCGGGACAGGGGGACCAAGCTTTCTTT; v_call: TRBV5-8; d_call: TRBD1; clone_size: .; j_call: TRBJ1-1
cdr3_aa: CSVLDGSNEKLFF; cdr3_nt: TGCAGCGTTTTAGACGGGAGTAATGAAAAACTGTTTTTT; v_call: TRBV29-1; d_call: .; clone_size: .; j_call: TRBJ1-4